This T cell receptor (beta chain) was recovered during a study of blood T cell repertoires in COVID-19. Study as a whole: In each case, the material was cDNA or gDNA derived from T cells, B-cell-depleted T cells, or PBMCs.

Clones were sequenced by immunoSEQ multiplex PCR, and TCRdb holds only the in-frame ones, with some missing. The sample includes approximately 260,000 clones, 70% to 85% of them seen just once. The CDR3 sequence is 15 residues long. V shed 4 bases, J shed 5 bases, and the junction held 11 bases outside the gene matches. Germline CDR1 reads SQVTM; CDR2 reads ANQGSEA. Sequencing was performed on peripheral blood. The rearrangement uses TRBV29-1 and TRBJ2-7; TRBD1 matches 10 bases. The TCR sequence derives from a woman aged 40 to 49 with active or convalescent COVID-19. Written as DNA, the CDR3 is TGCAGCGTTGGGGGACCGGGACAGGGGTTTGACGAGCAGTACTTC. This encodes CSVGGPGQGFDEQYF.